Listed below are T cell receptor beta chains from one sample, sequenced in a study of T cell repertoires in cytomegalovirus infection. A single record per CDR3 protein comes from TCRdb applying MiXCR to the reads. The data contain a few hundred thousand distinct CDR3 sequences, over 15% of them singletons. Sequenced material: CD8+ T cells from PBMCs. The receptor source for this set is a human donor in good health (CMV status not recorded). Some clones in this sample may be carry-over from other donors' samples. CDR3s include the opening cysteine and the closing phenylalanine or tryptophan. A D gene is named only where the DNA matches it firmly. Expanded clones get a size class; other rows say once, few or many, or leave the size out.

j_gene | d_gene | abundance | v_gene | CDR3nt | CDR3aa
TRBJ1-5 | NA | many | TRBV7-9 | TGTGCCAGCAGCCCGCGGGGGGCCATAGGACCCCAGCATTTT | CASSPRGAIGPQHF
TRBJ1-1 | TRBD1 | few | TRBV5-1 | TGCGCCAGCAGCTTGATCCCAACTGCCGGGACAGTGGGCACTGAAGCTTTCTTT | CASSLIPTAGTVGTEAFF
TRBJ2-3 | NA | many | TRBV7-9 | TGTGCCAGCAGCCCGAGGACGGGCCCCTTCACAGATACGCAGTATTTT | CASSPRTGPFTDTQYF
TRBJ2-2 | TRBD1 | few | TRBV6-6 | TGTGCCAGCAGTTACCCCACCGGACAGGGGGCGTACACCGGGGAGCTGTTTTTT | CASSYPTGQGAYTGELFF
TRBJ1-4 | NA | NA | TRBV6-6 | TGTGCCAGCAGGACCGGGCCGGGGCTCTTAAATGAAAAACTGTTTTTT | CASRTGPGLLNEKLFF
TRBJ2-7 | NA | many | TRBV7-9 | TGTGCCAGCAGCTCACCGGGACGGGACCCCTACGAGCAGTACTTC | CASSSPGRDPYEQYF
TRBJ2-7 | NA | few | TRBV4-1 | TGCGCCAGCAGCCAAGAGGGTCTCAGCTCCTACGAGCAGTACTTC | CASSQEGLSSYEQYF
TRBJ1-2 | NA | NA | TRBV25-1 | TGTGCCAGCAGCCCTACCGGGACAATCTATGGCTACACCTTC | CASSPTGTIYGYTF
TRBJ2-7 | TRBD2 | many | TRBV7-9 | TGTGCCAGCAGCCTACCCGGGACTAGCGGGGCCGAGCAGTACTTC | CASSLPGTSGAEQYF
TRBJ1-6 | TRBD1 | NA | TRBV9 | TGTGCCAGCAGCGGTGGACAGGGCGCAAGTTCACCCCTCCACTTT | CASSGGQGASSPLHF
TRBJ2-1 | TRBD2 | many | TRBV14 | TGTGCCAGCAGCCAAGGTCGTCTAGCGGGGGCCTACAATGAGCAGTTCTTC | CASSQGRLAGAYNEQFF
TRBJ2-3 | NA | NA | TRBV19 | TGTGCCAGTAGTTGGGCCCTGGAGGCAGATACGCAGTATTTT | CASSWALEADTQYF
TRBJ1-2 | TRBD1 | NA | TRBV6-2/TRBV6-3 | TGTGCCAGCAGTCCTATCGGGACAGGGAATGGCTACACCTTC | CASSPIGTGNGYTF
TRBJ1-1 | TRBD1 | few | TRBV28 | TGTGCCAGCAGTTTGTTATTAGGGGGCAAGACTGAAGCTTTCTTT | CASSLLLGGKTEAFF
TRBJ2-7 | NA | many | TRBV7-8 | TGTGCCAGCACCAAACCTCTGGGGACCGCCTCTCGTCCTACCTACGAGCAGTACTTC | CASTKPLGTASRPTYEQYF
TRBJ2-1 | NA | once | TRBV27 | TGTGCCAGCAGTTATGGTTACTACAATGAGCAGTTCTTC | CASSYGYYNEQFF
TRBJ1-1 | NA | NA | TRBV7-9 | TGTGCCAGCAGGCCGACCAGGAACACTGAAGCTTTCTTT | CASRPTRNTEAFF
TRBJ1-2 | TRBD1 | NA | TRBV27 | TGTGCCAGCAGTTTCGACAGGGTCGGCTACACCTTC | CASSFDRVGYTF
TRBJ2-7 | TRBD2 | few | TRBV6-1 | TGTGCCAGCAGCCCCGGGGGGGGGGCCAGCTACGAGCAGTACTTC | CASSPGGGASYEQYF
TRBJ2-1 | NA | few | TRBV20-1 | TGCAGTGCTAGGCCCCAGGGTTATGAGCAGTTCTTC | CSARPQGYEQFF
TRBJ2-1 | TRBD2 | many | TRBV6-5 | TGTGCCAGCAGTTATGGGACTAGCCCCAACAATGAGCAGTTCTTC | CASSYGTSPNNEQFF
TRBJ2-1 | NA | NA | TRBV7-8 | TGTGCCAGCAGCTGGGGGGAGGAACCAAATCGGTTCTTC | CASSWGEEPNRFF
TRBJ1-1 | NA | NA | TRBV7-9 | TGTGCCAGCAGCCCGATCGCGACAAACACTGAAGCTTTCTTT | CASSPIATNTEAFF
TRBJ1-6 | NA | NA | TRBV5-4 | TGTGCCAGCAGCTTGGGTCGGAGGACGAGCTCCTATAATTCACCCCTCCACTTT | CASSLGRRTSSYNSPLHF
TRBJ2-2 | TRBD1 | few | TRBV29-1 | TGCAGCGTCGCAGCGGGACAGGGAATTCCTCCGAACACCGGGGAGCTGTTTTTT | CSVAAGQGIPPNTGELFF
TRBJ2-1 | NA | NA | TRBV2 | TGTGCCAGCTCTGGGGGGCTGGATGAGCAGTTCTTC | CASSGGLDEQFF
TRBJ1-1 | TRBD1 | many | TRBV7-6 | TGTGCCAGCAGCTTAGCCCCCCCAGGGGGCGTCACTGAAGCTTTCTTT | CASSLAPPGGVTEAFF
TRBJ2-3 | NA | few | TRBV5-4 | TGTGCCAGCAGCGTCCGGATGACAGATACGCAGTATTTT | CASSVRMTDTQYF